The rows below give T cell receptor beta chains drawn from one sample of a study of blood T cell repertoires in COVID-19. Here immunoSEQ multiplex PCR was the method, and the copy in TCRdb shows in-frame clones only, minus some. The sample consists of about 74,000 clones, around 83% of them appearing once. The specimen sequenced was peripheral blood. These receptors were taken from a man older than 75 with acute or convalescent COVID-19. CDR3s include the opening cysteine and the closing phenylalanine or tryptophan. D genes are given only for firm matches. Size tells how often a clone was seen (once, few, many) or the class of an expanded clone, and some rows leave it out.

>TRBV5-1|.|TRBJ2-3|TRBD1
TGCGCCAGCAGCTCAGGACAGGGGCTCGTTGATACGCAGTATTTT
CASSSGQGLVDTQYF
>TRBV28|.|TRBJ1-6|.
TGTGCCAGCAGTTTCAGTAATAATTCACCCCTCCACTTT
CASSFSNNSPLHF
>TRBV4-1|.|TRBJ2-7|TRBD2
TGCGCCAGCAGCCAAGATCGGACTAGCGGGTACGAGCAGTACTTC
CASSQDRTSGYEQYF
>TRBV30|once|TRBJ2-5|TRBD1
TGTGCCTGGAGAGGGGGCGGGGAGACCCAGTACTTC
CAWRGGGETQYF
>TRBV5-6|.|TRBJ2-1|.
TGTGCCAGCAGCTTGGTCCCGACTAGTAGGGGAACGAATGAGCAGTTCTTC
CASSLVPTSRGTNEQFF
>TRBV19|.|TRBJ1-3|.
TGTGCCAGTAGTACCGGACAGACGTCTGGAAACACCATATATTTT
CASSTGQTSGNTIYF
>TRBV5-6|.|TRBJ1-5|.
TGTGCCAGCAGCTTGGGAAGAGGGGGTAAGAACAATCAGCCCCAGCATTTT
CASSLGRGGKNNQPQHF
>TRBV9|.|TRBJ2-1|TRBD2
TGTGCCAGCAGCGGTCGAGAGGGACTAGCGGGGGGGACCTACAATGAGCAGTTCTTC
CASSGREGLAGGTYNEQFF
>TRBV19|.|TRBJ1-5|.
TGTGCCAGTAGTACCCCTCTTAGCAATCAGCCCCAGCATTTT
CASSTPLSNQPQHF
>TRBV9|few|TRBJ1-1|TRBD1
TGTGCCAGCAGCCCACGGGACAGAGGGGCCTTGAACACTGAAGCTTTCTTT
CASSPRDRGALNTEAFF
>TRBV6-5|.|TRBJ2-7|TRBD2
TGTGCCAGCAGGGGACTAGCGGGAGTTCCCGAGCAGTACTTC
CASRGLAGVPEQYF
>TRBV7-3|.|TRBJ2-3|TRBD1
TGTGCCAGCAGCTTTCGAAAACGCGGGACAGGGGTCACAGATACGCAGTATTTT
CASSFRKRGTGVTDTQYF
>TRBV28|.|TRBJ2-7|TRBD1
TGTGCCAGCAGTTTATACGCGGACAGGGGGCGCTACGAGCAGTACTTC
CASSLYADRGRYEQYF
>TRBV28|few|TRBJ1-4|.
TGTGCCAGCAGTAACTCCAGGGGTAATGAAAAACTGTTTTTT
CASSNSRGNEKLFF
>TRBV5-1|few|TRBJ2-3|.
TGCGCCAGCAGCTTGGTAGGAGCAGATACGCAGTATTTT
CASSLVGADTQYF
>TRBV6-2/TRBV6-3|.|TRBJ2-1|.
TGTGCCAGCAGTTACCCGGGACTTATTAATGAGCAGTTCTTC
CASSYPGLINEQFF
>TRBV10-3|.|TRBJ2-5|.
TGTGCCATCAGTGAGCCTACCGACTATCAGGAGACCCAGTACTTC
CAISEPTDYQETQYF
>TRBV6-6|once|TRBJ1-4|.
TGTGCCAGCAGTTCCCGGACATCCGCAACTAATGAAAAACTGTTTTTT
CASSSRTSATNEKLFF
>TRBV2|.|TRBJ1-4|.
TGTGCCAGCAGTGAGTACAGCCAGAATGAAAAACTGTTTTTT
CASSEYSQNEKLFF
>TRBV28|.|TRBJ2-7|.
TGTGCCAGCAGTTTATTGAGGCGTTGGTACGAGCAGTACTTC
CASSLLRRWYEQYF
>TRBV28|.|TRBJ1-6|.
TGTGCCAGCACCAGACCCGGGACACTTAATAATTCACCCCTCCACTTT
CASTRPGTLNNSPLHF
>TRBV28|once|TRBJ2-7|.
TGTGCCAGCAGTTTATCGGGACAATCCTACGAGCAGTACTTC
CASSLSGQSYEQYF
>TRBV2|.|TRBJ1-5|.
TGTGCCAGCAGTCCAGGAATATATCAGCCCCAGCATTTT
CASSPGIYQPQHF
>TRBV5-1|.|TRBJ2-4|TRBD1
TGCGCCAGCAGCCTCTCTGGACAGGGAAGAAACATTCAGTACTTC
CASSLSGQGRNIQYF
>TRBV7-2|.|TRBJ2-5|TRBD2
TGTGCCAGCAGCCATTTAGGCGGGGGGAACCAAGAGACCCAGTACTTC
CASSHLGGGNQETQYF
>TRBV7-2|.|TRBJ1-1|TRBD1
TGTGCCAGCAGCTTAAGGCGGACAGGGGGCGAAGCTTTCTTT
CASSLRRTGGEAFF
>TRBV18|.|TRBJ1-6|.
TGTGCCAGCTCACCACTCAACAGAAATTCACCCCTCCACTTT
CASSPLNRNSPLHF
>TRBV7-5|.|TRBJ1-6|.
TGTGTCAGAACCCCATCTTACAGGGATCAGCTGGTGAATTCACCCCTCCACTTT
CVRTPSYRDQLVNSPLHF
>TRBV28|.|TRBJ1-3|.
TGTGCCAGCAGTTCAGGGTTTGGAAACACCATATATTTT
CASSSGFGNTIYF
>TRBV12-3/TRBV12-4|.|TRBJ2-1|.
TGTGCCAGCAGTTTTGGTCGTCAGGAGCAGTTCTTC
CASSFGRQEQFF
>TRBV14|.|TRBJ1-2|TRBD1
TGTGCCAGTTATACCGGGACAGGGGTTAACTATGGCTACACCTTC
CASYTGTGVNYGYTF
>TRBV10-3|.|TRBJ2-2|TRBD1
TGTGCCATCAGAGACTCGACAGGGACGCCCGGGGAGCTGTTTTTT
CAIRDSTGTPGELFF
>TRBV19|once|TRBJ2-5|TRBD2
TGTGCCAGTAGTACTACCTCGGGACTACTGTACTTC
CASSTTSGLLYF
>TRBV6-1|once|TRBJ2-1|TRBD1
TGTGCCAGCAGTGATAGGGGACAGGCACCGCAGGGGCAGTTCTTC
CASSDRGQAPQGQFF
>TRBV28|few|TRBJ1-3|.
TGTGCCAGCAGTTACCCAGGGACAAGCTCTGGAAACACCATATATTTT
CASSYPGTSSGNTIYF